This entry is about one TCR beta chain. As yet, its antigen is unknown. This sample was taken from a study of shared clonotypes between healthy human individuals. Overall study context: Serving as donors were two women and a few men, whose ages spanned 18 to 49.

A deep-level run was used for the assay. Assay: immunoSEQ multiplex PCR; the TCRdb copy retains only in-frame clones and omits some. Altogether around 510,000 clones are present, roughly 95% being singletons, with the ten largest covering about 0.06%. CDR3 length equals 13 residues. Germline V gene data show CDR1 as KGHSH and CDR2 as LQKENI. Deletions cut 8 bases from V and 8 bases from J, with 16 bases between. Broader study findings: Relative to memory subsets, naive subsets generally showed larger estimated richness. Non-shared clonotypes were found to have lower generation probabilities than the clonotypes that were shared by all four of the sorted-subset donors.

This sequence joins TRBV18 and TRBJ1-3; unclear D gene. The sequenced material came from naive CD4+ T cells sorted from blood. Subset noted: CD45RA+ positively selected. This TCR was recovered from a woman aged 30 to 39 in good health. The CDR3 sequence: CASRLLAGHTIYF. The CDR3 DNA sequence: TGTGCCAGCCGGCTTCTCGCGGGCCACACCATATATTTT.